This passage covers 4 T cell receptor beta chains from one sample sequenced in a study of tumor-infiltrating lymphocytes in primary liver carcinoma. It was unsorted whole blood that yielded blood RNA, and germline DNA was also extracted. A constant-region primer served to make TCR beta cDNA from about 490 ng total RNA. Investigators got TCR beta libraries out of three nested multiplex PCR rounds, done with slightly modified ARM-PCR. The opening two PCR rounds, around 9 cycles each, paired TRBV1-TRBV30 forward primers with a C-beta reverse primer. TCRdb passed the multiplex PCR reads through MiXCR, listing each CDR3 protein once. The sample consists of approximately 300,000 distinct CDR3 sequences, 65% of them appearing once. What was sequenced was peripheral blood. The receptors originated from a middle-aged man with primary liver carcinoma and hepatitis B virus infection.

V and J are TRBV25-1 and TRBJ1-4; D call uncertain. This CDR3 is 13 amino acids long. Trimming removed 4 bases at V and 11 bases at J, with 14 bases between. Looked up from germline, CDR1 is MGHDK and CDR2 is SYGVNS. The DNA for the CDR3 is TGTGCCAGCAGTGGAGGGTTTGGTTCTAAACTGTTTTTT. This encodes CASSGGFGSKLFF.

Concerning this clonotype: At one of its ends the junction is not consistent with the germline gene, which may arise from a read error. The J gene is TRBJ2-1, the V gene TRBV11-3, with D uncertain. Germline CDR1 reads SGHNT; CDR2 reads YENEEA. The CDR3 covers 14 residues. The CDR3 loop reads CASSLKPNHNEQFF. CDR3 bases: TGCGCCAGCAGCTTAAAGCCGAACCACAATGAGCAGTTCTTC.

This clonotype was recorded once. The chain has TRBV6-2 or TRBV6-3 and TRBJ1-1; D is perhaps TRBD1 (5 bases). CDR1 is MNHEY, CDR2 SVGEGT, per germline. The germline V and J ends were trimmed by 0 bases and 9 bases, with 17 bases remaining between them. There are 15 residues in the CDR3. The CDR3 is CASSYSRSSGTKAFF. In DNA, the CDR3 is TGTGCCAGCAGTTACTCCCGTAGTTCGGGGACTAAAGCTTTCTTT.

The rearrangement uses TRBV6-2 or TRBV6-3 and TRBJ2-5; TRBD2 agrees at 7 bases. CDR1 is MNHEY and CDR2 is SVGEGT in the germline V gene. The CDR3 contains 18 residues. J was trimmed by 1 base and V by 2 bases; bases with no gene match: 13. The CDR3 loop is CASSYSAGAGFVQETQYF. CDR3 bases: TGTGCCAGCAGTTACAGCGCGGGAGCAGGGTTTGTCCAAGAGACCCAGTACTTC.